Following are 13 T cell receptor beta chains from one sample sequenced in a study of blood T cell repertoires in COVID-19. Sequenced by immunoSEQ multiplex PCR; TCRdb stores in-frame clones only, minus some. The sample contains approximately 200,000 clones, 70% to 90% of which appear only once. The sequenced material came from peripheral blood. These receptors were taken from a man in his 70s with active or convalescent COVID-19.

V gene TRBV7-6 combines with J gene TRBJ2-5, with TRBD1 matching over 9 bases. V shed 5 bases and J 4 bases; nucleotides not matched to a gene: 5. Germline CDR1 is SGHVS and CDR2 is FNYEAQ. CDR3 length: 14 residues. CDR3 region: CASSLGTGRETQYF. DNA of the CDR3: TGTGCCAGCAGCCTCGGGACAGGGCGAGAGACCCAGTACTTC.

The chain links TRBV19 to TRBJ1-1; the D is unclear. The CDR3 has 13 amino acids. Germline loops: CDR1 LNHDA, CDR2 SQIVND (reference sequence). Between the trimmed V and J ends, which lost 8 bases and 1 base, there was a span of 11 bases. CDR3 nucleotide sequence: TGTGCCAGTTCAGTACGGAGGAACACTGAAGCTTTCTTT. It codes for CASSVRRNTEAFF.

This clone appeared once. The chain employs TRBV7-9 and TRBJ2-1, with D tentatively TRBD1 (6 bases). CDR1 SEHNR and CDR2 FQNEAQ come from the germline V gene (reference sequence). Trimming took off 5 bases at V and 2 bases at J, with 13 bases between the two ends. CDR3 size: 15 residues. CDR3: CASSPDRNTYNEQFF. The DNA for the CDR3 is TGTGCCAGCAGCCCGGACAGAAATACCTACAATGAGCAGTTCTTC. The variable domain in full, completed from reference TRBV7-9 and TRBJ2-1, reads DTGVSQNPRHKITKRGQNVTFRCDPISEHNRLYWYRQTLGQGPEFLTYFQNEAQLEKSRLLSDRFSAERPKGSFSTLEIQRTEQGDSAMYLCASSPDRNTYNEQFFGPGTRLTVL.

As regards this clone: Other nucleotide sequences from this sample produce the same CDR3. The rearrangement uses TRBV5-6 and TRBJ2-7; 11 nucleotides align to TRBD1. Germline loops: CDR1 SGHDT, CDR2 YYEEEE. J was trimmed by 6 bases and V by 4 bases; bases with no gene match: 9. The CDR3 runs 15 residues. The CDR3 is CASSPPGQGASEQYF. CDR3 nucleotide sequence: TGTGCCAGCAGCCCCCCCGGACAGGGGGCTTCCGAGCAGTACTTC.

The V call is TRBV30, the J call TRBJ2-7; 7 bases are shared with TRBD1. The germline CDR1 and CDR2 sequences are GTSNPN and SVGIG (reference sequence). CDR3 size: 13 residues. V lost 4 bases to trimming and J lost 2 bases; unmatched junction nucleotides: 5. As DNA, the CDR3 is TGTGCCTGGACCAGACAGGGTCCCTACGAGCAGTACTTC. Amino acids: CAWTRQGPYEQYF.

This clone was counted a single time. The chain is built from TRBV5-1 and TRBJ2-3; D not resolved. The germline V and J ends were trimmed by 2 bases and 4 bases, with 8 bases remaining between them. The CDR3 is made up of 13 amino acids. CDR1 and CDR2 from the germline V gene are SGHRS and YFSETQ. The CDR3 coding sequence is TGCGCCAGCAGCTTTCTTGGCCCAGATACGCAGTATTTT. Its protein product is CASSFLGPDTQYF. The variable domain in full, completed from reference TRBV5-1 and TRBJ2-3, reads KAGVTQTPRYLIKTRGQQVTLSCSPISGHRSVSWYQQTPGQGLQFLFEYFSETQRNKGNFPGRFSGRQFSNSRSEMNVSTLELGDSALYLCASSFLGPDTQYFGPGTRLTVL.

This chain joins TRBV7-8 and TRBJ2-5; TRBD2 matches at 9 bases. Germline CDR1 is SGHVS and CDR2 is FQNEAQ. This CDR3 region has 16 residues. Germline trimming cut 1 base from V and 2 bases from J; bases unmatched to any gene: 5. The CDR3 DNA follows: TGTGCCAGCAGCTTAGTCCCTAGCGGGGTTCAAGAGACCCAGTACTTC. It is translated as CASSLVPSGVQETQYF.

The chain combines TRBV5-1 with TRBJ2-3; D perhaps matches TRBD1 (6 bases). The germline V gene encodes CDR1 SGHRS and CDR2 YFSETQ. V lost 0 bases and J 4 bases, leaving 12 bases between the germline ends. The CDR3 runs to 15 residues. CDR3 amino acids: CASSLVTGSADTQYF. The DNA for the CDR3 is TGCGCCAGCAGCTTGGTAACAGGGAGCGCAGATACGCAGTATTTT.

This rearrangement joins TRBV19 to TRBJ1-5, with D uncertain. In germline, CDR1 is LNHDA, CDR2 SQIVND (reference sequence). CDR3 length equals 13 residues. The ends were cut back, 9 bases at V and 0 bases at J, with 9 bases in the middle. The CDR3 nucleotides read TGTGCCAGCAGATGGGCTAGCAATCAGCCCCAGCATTTT. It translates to CASRWASNQPQHF.

CDR3 DNA sequence: TGTGCCAGCACATCGGGGGGACAGGGTTCGGTTCAGTACTTC. Its protein is CASTSGGQGSVQYF. The rearrangement joins TRBV28 to TRBJ2-7, with TRBD1 matching over 9 bases. V trimming: 7 bases; J trimming: 10 bases; junction bases outside the gene matches: 14. The CDR3 length is 14 residues. Per germline, CDR1 MDHEN and CDR2 SYDVKM.

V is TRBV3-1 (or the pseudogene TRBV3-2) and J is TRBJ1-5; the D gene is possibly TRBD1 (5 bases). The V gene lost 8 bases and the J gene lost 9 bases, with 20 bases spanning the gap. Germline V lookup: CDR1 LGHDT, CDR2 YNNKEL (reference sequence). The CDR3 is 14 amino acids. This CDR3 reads CASSSGAQARPQHF. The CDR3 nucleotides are TGTGCCAGCTCCTCGGGAGCACAGGCGAGGCCCCAGCATTTT.

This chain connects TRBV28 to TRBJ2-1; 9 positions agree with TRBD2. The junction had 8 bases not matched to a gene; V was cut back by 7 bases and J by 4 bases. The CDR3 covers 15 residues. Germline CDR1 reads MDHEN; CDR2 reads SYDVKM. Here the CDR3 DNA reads TGTGCCAGCAATAATAGCGGGAGAAATTACAATGAGCAGTTCTTC. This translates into CASNNSGRNYNEQFF.

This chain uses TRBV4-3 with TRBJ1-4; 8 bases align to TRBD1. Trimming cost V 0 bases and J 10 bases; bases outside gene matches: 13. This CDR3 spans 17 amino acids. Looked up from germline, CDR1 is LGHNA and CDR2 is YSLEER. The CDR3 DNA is TGCGCCAGCAGCCAAGAAGGAAGGACAGGGAAGTCCGCAAAACTGTTTTTT. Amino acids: CASSQEGRTGKSAKLFF.